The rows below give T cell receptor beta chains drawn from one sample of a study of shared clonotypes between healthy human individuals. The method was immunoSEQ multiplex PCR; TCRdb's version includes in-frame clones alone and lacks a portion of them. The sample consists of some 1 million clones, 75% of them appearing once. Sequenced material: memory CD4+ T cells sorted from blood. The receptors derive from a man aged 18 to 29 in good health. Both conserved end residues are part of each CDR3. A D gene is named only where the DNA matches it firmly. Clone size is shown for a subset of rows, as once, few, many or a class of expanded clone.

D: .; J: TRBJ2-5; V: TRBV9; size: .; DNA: TGTGCCAGCAGCGTAGGGACAGCACAAGAGACCCAGTACTTC; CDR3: CASSVGTAQETQYF
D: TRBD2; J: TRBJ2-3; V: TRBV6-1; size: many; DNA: TGTGCCAGCAGTGAAGGGCGGGAGGCGGATACGCAGTATTTT; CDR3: CASSEGREADTQYF
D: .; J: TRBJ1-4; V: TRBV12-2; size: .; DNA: TGTGCAAGTCGGGGCCGTGGAGAACTGTTTTTT; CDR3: CASRGRGELFF
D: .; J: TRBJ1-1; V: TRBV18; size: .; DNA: TGTGCCAGCTCACCACCGGGAGGCCCGAACACTGAAGCTTTCTTT; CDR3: CASSPPGGPNTEAFF
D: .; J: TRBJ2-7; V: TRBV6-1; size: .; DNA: TGTGCCTCCTCAAGGCGAGAGGGGGAATACGAGCAGTACTTC; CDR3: CASSRREGEYEQYF
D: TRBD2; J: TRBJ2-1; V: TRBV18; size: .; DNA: TGTGCCAGCTCGCGGACTAGCGGGACGTACAATGAGCAGTTCTTC; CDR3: CASSRTSGTYNEQFF
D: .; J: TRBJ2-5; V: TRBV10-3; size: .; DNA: TGTGCCATCAGTGAGTCGATCGGGGTTGGGAAAGAGACCCAGTACTTC; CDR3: CAISESIGVGKETQYF
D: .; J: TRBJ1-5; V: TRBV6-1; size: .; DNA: TGTGCCAGCAGCGAAGTTGTCCAGCCCCAGCATTTT; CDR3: CASSEVVQPQHF
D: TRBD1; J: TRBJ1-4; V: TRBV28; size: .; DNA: TGTGCCACCGCCGGGACAGCAGTTGCAACTAATGAAAAACTGTTTTTT; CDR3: CATAGTAVATNEKLFF
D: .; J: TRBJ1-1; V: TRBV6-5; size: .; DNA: TGTGCCAGCAGTTATCTAGACAGCGGGACTGAAGCTTTCTTT; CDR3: CASSYLDSGTEAFF
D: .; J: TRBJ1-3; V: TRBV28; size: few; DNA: TGTGCCACGCAGGCGGGGGGCGCGGCAAGGGGCTCCATATATTTT; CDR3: CATQAGGAARGSIYF
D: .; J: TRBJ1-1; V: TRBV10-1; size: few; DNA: TGCGCCAGCAGTGAAAGGGGGGTCACTGAAGCTTTCTTT; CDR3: CASSERGVTEAFF
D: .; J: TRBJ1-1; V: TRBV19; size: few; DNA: TGTGCCAGTAGTATTGGTGGTGGACCAGCTTTCTTT; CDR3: CASSIGGGPAFF
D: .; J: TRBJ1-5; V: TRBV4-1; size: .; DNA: TGCGCCAGCAGCCTCGCAGCGGGCGGCAATCAGCCCCAGCATTTT; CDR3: CASSLAAGGNQPQHF
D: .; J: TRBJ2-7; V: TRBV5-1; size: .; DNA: TGCGCCAGCAGCTTGGTGTCAGGCCCGTCCTACGAGCAGTACTTC; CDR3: CASSLVSGPSYEQYF
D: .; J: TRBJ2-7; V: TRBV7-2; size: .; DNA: TGTGCCAGCAGCTTAGAGCGGCCCTACGAGCAGTACTTC; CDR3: CASSLERPYEQYF
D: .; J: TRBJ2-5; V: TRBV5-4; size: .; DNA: TGTGCCAGCAGCCCCGGGGGAGATCGGGAGACCCAGTACTTC; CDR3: CASSPGGDRETQYF
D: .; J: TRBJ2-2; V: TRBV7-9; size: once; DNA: TGTGCCAGCAGCCCAGGGACATTATGGGGGGAGCTGTTTTTT; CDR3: CASSPGTLWGELFF
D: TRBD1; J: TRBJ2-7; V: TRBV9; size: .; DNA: TGTGCCAGCAGCGTGACAGGGGGCGGTACTGGCGAGCAGTACTTC; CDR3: CASSVTGGGTGEQYF
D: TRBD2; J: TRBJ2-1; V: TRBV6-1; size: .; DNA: TGTGCCAGCAGAGTCCTAGCGGGAGGGCCCAATGAGCAGTTCTTC; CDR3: CASRVLAGGPNEQFF
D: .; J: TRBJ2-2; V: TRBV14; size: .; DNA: TGTGCCAGCAGCCGGAAGGGGGGGCCCGGGGAGCTGTTTTTT; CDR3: CASSRKGGPGELFF
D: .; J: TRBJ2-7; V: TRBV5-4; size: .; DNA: TGTGCCAGCAGCCTAGACCGGGACTCCTGTGGGTACGAGCAGTACTTC; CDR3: CASSLDRDSCGYEQYF
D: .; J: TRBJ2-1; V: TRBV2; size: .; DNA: TGTGCCAGCAGTGAAGGGGGCCGAGGGAGTGAGCAGTTCTTC; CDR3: CASSEGGRGSEQFF
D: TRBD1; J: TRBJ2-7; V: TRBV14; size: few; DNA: TGTGCCAGCAGCCAGGGAGACAGGGACCTCTCCGAGCAGTACTTC; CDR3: CASSQGDRDLSEQYF
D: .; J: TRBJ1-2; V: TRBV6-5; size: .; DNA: TGTGCCAGCAGCCTCAGGGATTCCTATGGCTACACCTTC; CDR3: CASSLRDSYGYTF
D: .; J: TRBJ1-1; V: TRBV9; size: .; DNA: TGTGCCAGCAGCGGAGGGAGGGAAGCTTTCTTT; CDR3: CASSGGREAFF
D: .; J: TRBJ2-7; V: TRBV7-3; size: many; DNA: TGTGCCAGCAGCTTAGGCCCCTTGGGCGAGCAGTACTTC; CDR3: CASSLGPLGEQYF
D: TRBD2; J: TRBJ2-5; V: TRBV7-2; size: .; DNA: TGTGCCAGCATTCCGGGACTAGCGTTCCAAGAGACCCAGTACTTC; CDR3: CASIPGLAFQETQYF
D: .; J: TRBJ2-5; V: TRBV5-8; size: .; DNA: TGTGCCAGCAGCTTGGCGGGAATCGGGCGGAGTCAGTACTTC; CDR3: CASSLAGIGRSQYF
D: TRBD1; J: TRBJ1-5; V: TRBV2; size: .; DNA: TGTGCCAGCAGTTTCGGACAGGGGAATCAGCCCCAGCATTTT; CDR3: CASSFGQGNQPQHF
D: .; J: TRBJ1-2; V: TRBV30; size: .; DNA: TGTGCCTCCCAAGACCGGGGGGGGAGATATGGCTACACCTTC; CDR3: CASQDRGGRYGYTF
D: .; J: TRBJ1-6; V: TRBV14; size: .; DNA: TGTGCCAGCAGCCAAGGAGTCGGACAATCGGGATCACCCCTCCACTTT; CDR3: CASSQGVGQSGSPLHF
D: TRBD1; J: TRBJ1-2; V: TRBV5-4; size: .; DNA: TGTGCCAGCAGCTTGGCGGGACAGCCCTATGGCTACACCTTC; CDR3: CASSLAGQPYGYTF
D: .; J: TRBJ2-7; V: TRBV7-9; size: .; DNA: TGTGCCAGCAGCTTAGCCCAGCTTCCTTACGAGCAGTACTTC; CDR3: CASSLAQLPYEQYF
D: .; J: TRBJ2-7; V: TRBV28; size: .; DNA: TGTGCCAGCAGTTTCAGGGAATCCTACGAGCAGTACTTC; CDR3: CASSFRESYEQYF
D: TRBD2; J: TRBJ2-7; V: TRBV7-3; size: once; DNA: TGTGCCAGCAGCTTAAGTCAAGCGGGGTCCGACGAGCAGTACTTC; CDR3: CASSLSQAGSDEQYF
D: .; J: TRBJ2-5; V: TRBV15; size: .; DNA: TGTGCCACCAGCAGCCTTCAAGGGAAAGAGACCCAGTACTTC; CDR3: CATSSLQGKETQYF
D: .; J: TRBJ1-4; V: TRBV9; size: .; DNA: TGTGCCAGCAGCGTAGGATCGTCCCGGGGAAATAATGAAAAACTGTTTTTT; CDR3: CASSVGSSRGNNEKLFF
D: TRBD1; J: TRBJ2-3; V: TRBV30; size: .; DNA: TGTGCCTGGAGTGCCGGGACAGGGGGCTCGGATACGCAGTATTTT; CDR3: CAWSAGTGGSDTQYF
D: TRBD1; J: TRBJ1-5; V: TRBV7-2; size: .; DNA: TGTGCCAGCAGCGCGGACAGGGGGCAAAATCAGCCCCAGCATTTT; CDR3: CASSADRGQNQPQHF
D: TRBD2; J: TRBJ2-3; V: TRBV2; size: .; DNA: TGTGCCAGCAGAAGGAGTAGCGGGGGATCCACAGATACGCAGTATTTT; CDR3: CASRRSSGGSTDTQYF
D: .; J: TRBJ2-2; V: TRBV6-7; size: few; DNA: TGTGCCAGCAGTTACACAACCACACCAAAGCGGGACACCGGGGAGCTGTTTTTT; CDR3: CASSYTTTPKRDTGELFF
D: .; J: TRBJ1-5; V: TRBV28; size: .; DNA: TGTGCCAGCAGTTATTCCGGGACACCGAATCAGCCCCAGCATTTT; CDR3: CASSYSGTPNQPQHF
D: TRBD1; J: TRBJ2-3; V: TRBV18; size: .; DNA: TGTGCCAGCTCGTACACGGACAGGGACGCGCAGTATTTT; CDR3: CASSYTDRDAQYF
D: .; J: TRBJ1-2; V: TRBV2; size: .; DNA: TGTGCCAGCAGTGAAGGGACAAGCTATGGCTACACCTTC; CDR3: CASSEGTSYGYTF
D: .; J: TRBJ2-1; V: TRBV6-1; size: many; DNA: TGTGCCAGCAGCGAAAGCCAGGGTTCCTACAATGAGCAGTTCTTC; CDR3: CASSESQGSYNEQFF
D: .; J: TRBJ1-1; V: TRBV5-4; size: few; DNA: TGTGCCAGCAGCTTGTCAATCAACACTGAAGCTTTCTTT; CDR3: CASSLSINTEAFF
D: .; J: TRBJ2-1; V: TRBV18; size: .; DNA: TGTGCCAGCTCACCAATACGAGACAATGAGCAGTTCTTC; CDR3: CASSPIRDNEQFF
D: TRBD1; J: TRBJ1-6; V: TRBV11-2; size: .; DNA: TGTGCCAGCAGCTTGGGCCCCGGGACAGGGGTCGGTTCACCCCTCCACTTT; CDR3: CASSLGPGTGVGSPLHF
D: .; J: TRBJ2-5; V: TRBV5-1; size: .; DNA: TGCGCCAGCAGCTTCGTGGGGGAGACCCAGTACTTC; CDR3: CASSFVGETQYF
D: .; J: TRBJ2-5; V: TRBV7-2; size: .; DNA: TGTGCCAGCAGCTTAAGGATACCCGGGCCAGGGTGGGACCAAGAGACCCAGTACTTC; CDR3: CASSLRIPGPGWDQETQYF